Presented here are 10 T cell receptor beta chains from one specimen sequenced in a study of blood T cell repertoires in COVID-19. Sequencing was performed with immunoSEQ multiplex PCR; in TCRdb, only in-frame clones are kept and a portion is missing. The table includes 80,000 to 95,000 clones, roughly 87% detected once. Sequences were obtained from peripheral blood. Receptors were obtained from a woman aged 45-65 years with active or convalescent COVID-19.

This chain connects TRBV5-1 to TRBJ1-4; tentative D call: TRBD1 (5 bases). CDR1 and CDR2 from the germline V gene are SGHRS and YFSETQ. The CDR3 is made up of 14 amino acids. Trimming removed 2 bases from V and 3 bases from J, with 8 bases in between. CDR3 sequence (DNA): TGCGCCAGCAGCTTCGGGACTTCTAATGAAAAACTGTTTTTT. Protein product: CASSFGTSNEKLFF.

The chain is built from TRBV6-1 and TRBJ1-6, with 8 bases fitting TRBD1. Germline CDR1 is MNHNS and CDR2 is SASEGT. The CDR3 covers 14 residues. Losses at the gene ends were 2 bases for V and 11 bases for J; bases not matched to a gene: 5. CDR3 protein: CASSENQGATPLHF. For the CDR3, the DNA is TGTGCCAGCAGTGAAAACCAGGGGGCTACACCCCTCCACTTT.

The CDR3 coding sequence is TGTGCCAGCAGCGTAGTCACAGGTCGGGCAGATACGCAGTATTTT. Amino acids: CASSVVTGRADTQYF. V and J are TRBV9 and TRBJ2-3; weak D call: TRBD1 (5 bases). V gave up 0 bases and J gave up 4 bases, with 12 bases separating them. CDR3 length equals 15 residues. Germline V gene sequence: CDR1 SGDLS, CDR2 YYNGEE.

The rearrangement joins TRBV18 to TRBJ2-7, with 10 bases aligning to TRBD1. From germline, CDR1 is KGHSH and CDR2 LQKENI. The CDR3 contains 16 residues. V trimming: 5 bases; J trimming: 3 bases; junction bases outside the gene matches: 10. CDR3 in DNA: TGTGCCAGCTCAGCAGCCTCGGGACAGGGGCACTACGAGCAGTACTTC. Encoded protein: CASSAASGQGHYEQYF.

The CDR3 spells CASSSDRARTSGGTDTQYF. CDR3 DNA: TGCGCCAGCAGCTCGGACAGGGCGAGGACTAGCGGGGGAACAGATACGCAGTATTTT. The V call is TRBV5-1, the J call TRBJ2-3; 13 nucleotides match TRBD2. Per the germline V gene, CDR1 is SGHRS and CDR2 is YFSETQ. This CDR3 is built from 19 residues. The ends lost 3 bases at V and 3 bases at J; junction bases unmatched: 13.

Concerning this clone itself: The same CDR3 is also encoded by other DNA sequences in this sample. The V and J genes are TRBV5-6 and TRBJ1-2, with 7 bases that match TRBD1. This CDR3 is 12 amino acids long. Germline loops: CDR1 SGHDT, CDR2 YYEEEE. The V and J ends lost 4 bases and 8 bases, in that order; junction bases with no gene match: 5. CDR3 in amino acids: CASSRQGGGYTF. DNA for the CDR3: TGTGCCAGCAGCCGACAGGGCGGAGGCTACACCTTC.

The CDR3 sequence: CASSQDGSGTTYEQYF. The CDR3 DNA sequence: TGCGCCAGCAGCCAAGATGGGAGCGGTACCACCTACGAGCAGTACTTC. V and J are TRBV4-1 and TRBJ2-7, with a possible D match to TRBD2 (5 bases). The CDR3 has 16 residues. CDR1 and CDR2 (germline): MGHRA, YSYEKL. V lost 0 bases to trimming and J lost 2 bases, with 14 bases between them.

This chain connects TRBV10-3 to TRBJ2-7, with TRBD1 as a possible D gene (7 bases). The CDR3 is 13 amino acids. Germline V gene lookup returns CDR1 ENHRY and CDR2 SYGVKD. V lost 4 bases and J lost 3, with 10 bases in between. The CDR3 coding sequence is TGTGCCATCAGTGGACAGGGACTCTACGAGCAGTACTTC. It encodes CAISGQGLYEQYF.

The chain links TRBV7-9 to TRBJ1-5, with 7 bases fitting TRBD1. J was trimmed by 7 bases and V by 3 bases; bases with no gene match: 6. From germline, CDR1 is SEHNR and CDR2 FQNEAQ (reference sequence). This CDR3 contains 14 residues. This chain's CDR3 is CASSLAQGSQPQHF. The CDR3 nucleotides read TGTGCCAGCAGCTTGGCACAGGGGAGCCAGCCCCAGCATTTT.

This chain links TRBV5-1 with TRBJ1-1, with TRBD1 identical over 8 bases. After removal of 5 bases from V and 1 base from J, the junction contained 4 bases not matched to a gene. Germline lookup yields CDR1 SGHRS and CDR2 YFSETQ. CDR3 size: 14 residues. DNA of the CDR3: TGCGCCAGCAGGTCTCAGGGGGCGAACACTGAAGCTTTCTTT. It yields the protein CASRSQGANTEAFF.